This T cell receptor (beta chain) was recovered during a study of memory CD4+ T cells and cytomegalovirus serostatus. This CDR3 has 16 residues. CDR1 is SEHNR and CDR2 is FQNEAQ in the germline V gene (reference sequence). With 5 bases clipped from V and 4 bases from J, the junction kept 8 bases outside the gene matches. Only in-frame clones appear in the TCRdb table, and some are missing; sequencing was by immunoSEQ multiplex PCR. Seen here are 84,000 or so clones, 80% observed once, and the top ten hold around 0.73%. Single viable CD3+CD4+CD8-CD45RO+ cells were sorted as the memory CD4+ T cells. The receptor's source is an adult in good health and CMV-seronegative. V usage is TRBV7-9 and J usage is TRBJ1-5, with 10 bases lining up with TRBD1. Sequenced sample: memory CD4+ T cells from blood. CDR3 in amino acids: CASSPGTGDRNQPQHF. CDR3 in DNA: TGTGCCAGCAGCCCGGGGACAGGGGATCGGAATCAGCCCCAGCATTTT.